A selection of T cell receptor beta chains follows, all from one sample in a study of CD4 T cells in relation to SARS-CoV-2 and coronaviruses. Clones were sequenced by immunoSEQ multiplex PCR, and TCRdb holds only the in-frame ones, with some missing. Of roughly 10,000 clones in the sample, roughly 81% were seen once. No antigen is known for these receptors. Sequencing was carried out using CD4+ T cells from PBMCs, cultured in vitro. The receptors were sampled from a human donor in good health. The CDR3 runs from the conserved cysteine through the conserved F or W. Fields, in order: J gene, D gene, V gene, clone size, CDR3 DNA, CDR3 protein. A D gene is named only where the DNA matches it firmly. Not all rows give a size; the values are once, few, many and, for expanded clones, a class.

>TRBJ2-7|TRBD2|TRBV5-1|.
TGCGCCAGCAGCCCCGGCTCCGGGAGGCGTTCCCCCGAGCAGTACTTC
CASSPGSGRRSPEQYF
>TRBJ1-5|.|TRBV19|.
TGTGCCAGTAGTATACCCTTCGGATCCCATCAGCCCCAGCATTTT
CASSIPFGSHQPQHF
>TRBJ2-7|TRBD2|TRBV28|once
TGTGCCAGCAGTTTAACTAGCGTCTACGAGCAGTACTTC
CASSLTSVYEQYF
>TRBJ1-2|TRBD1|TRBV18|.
TGTGCCAGCTCACCAGGACAGGTTCAAGGCTACACCTTC
CASSPGQVQGYTF
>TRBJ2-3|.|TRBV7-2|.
TGTGCCAGCAACCCCCTAGGGAGAGCAGATACGCAGTATTTT
CASNPLGRADTQYF
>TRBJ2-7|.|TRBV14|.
TGTGCCAGCAGCCCCGTCGGCGGGGACGAGCAGTACTTC
CASSPVGGDEQYF
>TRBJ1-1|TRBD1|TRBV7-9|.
TGTGCCAGCAGCTTTACAGGGGGCACTGAAGCTTTCTTT
CASSFTGGTEAFF
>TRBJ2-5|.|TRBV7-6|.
TGTGCCAGCAGTCAAAACGGTGCAGGGACCCAAGAGACCCAGTACTTC
CASSQNGAGTQETQYF
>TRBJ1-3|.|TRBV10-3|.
TGTGCCATCAGTGAGTCGAAGAGCCTTGGAAACACCATATATTTT
CAISESKSLGNTIYF
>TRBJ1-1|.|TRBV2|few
TGTGCCAGCAGGAGAAATCCTGAAGCTTTCTTT
CASRRNPEAFF
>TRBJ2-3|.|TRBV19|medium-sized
TGTGCCAGTAGTACTACAGGTACTAGCACAGATACGCAGTATTTT
CASSTTGTSTDTQYF
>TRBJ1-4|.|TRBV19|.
TGTGCCAGTAGCCTGGGACGGACAACTAATGAAAAACTGTTTTTT
CASSLGRTTNEKLFF
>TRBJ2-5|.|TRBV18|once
TGTGCCAGCTCACCACTCGGGGGCGGGGAGACCCAGTACTTC
CASSPLGGGETQYF
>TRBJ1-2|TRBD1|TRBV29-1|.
TGCAGCGCCGGACGGACAGGGGAGGGCTACACCTTC
CSAGRTGEGYTF
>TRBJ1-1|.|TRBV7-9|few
TGTGCCAGCAGCTTAGCGCGCAGGGACCATGTAGCTTTCTTT
CASSLARRDHVAFF